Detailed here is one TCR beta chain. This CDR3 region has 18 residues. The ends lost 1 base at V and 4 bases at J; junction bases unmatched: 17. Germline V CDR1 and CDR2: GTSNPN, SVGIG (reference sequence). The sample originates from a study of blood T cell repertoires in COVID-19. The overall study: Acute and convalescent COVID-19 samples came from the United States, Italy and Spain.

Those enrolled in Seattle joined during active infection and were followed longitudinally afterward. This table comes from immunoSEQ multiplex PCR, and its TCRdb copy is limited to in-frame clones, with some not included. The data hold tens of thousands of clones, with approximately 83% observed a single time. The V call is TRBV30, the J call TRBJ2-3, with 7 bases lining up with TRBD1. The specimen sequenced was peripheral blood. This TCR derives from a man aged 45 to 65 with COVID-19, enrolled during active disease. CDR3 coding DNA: TGTGCCTGGAGTGGGGCCCCGAGACAGGGTAGGACCTCAGATACGCAGTATTTT. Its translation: CAWSGAPRQGRTSDTQYF.